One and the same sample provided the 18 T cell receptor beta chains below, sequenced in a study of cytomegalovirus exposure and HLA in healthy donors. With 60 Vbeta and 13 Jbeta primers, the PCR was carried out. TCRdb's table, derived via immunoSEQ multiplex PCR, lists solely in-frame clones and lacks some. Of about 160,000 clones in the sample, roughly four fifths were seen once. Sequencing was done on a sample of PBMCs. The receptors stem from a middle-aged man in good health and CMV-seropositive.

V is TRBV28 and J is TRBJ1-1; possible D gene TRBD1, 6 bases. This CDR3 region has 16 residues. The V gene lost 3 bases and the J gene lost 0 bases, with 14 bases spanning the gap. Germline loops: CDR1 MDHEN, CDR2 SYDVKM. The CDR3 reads CASSFSGAPMNTEAFF. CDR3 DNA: TGTGCCAGCAGTTTCTCAGGGGCCCCAATGAACACTGAAGCTTTCTTT.

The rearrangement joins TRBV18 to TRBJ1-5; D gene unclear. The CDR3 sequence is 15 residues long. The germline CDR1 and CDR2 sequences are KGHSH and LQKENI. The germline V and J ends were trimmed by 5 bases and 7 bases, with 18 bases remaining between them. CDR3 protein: CASSSSTAGEQPQHF. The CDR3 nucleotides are TGTGCCAGCTCATCATCGACTGCTGGAGAACAGCCCCAGCATTTT.

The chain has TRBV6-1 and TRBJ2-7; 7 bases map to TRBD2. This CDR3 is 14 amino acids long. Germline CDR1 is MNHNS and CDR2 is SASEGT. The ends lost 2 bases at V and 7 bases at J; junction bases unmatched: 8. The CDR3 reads CASSEMGGRAEQYF. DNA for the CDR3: TGTGCCAGCAGTGAAATGGGGGGGAGGGCAGAGCAGTACTTC.

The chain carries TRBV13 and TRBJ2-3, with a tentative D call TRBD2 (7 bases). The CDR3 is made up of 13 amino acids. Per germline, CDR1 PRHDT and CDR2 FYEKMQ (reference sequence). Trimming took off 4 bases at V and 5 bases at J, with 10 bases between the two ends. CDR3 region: CASSSGGLDTQYF. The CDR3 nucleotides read TGTGCCAGCAGCTCCGGGGGGCTAGATACGCAGTATTTT.

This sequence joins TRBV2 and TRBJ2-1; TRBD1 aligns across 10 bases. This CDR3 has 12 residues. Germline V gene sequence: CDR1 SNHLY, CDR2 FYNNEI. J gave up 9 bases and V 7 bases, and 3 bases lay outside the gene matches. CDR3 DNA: TGTGCCAGCAAGCGACAGGGGGCTGAGCAGTTCTTC. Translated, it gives CASKRQGAEQFF.

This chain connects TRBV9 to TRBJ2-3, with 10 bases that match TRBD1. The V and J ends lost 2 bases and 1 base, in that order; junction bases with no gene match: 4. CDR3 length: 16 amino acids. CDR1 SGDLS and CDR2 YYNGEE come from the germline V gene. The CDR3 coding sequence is TGTGCCAGCAGCGTGGAGGGGACAGGGGGCACAGATACGCAGTATTTT. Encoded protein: CASSVEGTGGTDTQYF.

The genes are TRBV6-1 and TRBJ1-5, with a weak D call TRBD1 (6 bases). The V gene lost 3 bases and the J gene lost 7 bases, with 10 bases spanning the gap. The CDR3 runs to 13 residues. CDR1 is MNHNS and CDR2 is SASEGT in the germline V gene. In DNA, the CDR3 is TGTGCCAGCAGTGATACAGGGTCGCAGCCCCAGCATTTT. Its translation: CASSDTGSQPQHF.

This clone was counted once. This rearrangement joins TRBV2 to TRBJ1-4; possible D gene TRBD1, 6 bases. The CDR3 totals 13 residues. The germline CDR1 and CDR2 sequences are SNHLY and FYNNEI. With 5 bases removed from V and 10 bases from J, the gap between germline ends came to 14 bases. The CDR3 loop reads CASSNSGVGKLFF. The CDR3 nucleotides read TGTGCCAGCAGTAACTCAGGGGTCGGAAAACTGTTTTTT.

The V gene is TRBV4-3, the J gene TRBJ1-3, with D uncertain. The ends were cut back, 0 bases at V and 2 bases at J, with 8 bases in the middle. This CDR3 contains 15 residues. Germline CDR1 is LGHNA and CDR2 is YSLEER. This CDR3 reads CASSQDMGAGNTIYF. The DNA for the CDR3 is TGCGCCAGCAGCCAAGATATGGGCGCTGGAAACACCATATATTTT.

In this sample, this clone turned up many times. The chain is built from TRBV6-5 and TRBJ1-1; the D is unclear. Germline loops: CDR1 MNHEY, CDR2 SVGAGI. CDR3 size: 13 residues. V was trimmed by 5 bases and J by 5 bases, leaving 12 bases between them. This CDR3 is CASSNWALTEAFF. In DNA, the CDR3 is TGTGCCAGCAGTAATTGGGCGCTAACTGAAGCTTTCTTT.

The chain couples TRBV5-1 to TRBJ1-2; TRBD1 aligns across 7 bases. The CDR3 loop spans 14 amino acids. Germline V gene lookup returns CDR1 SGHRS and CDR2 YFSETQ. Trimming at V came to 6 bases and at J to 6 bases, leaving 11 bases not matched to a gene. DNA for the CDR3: TGCGCCAGCACCTTTTTGGACAGGCTTGATGGCTACACCTTC. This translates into CASTFLDRLDGYTF.

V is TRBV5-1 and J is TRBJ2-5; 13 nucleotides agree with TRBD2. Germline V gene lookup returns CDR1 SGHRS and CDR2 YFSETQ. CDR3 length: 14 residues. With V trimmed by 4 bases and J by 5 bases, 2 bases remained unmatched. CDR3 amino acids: CASSTSGREETQYF. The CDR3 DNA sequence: TGCGCCAGCAGCACTAGCGGGAGGGAGGAGACCCAGTACTTC.

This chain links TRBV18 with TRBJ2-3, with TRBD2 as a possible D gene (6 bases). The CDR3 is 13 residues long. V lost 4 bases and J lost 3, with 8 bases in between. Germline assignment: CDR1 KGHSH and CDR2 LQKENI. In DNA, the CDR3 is TGTGCCAGCTCACTCGGGGGAACAGATACGCAGTATTTT. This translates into CASSLGGTDTQYF. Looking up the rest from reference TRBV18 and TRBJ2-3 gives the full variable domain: NAGVMQNPRHLVRRRGQEARLRCSPMKGHSHVYWYRQLPEEGLKFMVYLQKENIIDESGMPKERFSAEFPKEGPSILRIQQVVRGDSAAYFCASSLGGTDTQYFGPGTRLTVL.

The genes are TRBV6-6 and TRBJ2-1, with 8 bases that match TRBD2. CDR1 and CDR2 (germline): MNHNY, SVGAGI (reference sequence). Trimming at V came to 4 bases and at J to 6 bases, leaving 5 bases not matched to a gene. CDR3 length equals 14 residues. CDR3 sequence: CASSSGTRGNEQFF. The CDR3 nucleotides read TGTGCCAGCAGTTCTGGGACTAGGGGCAATGAGCAGTTCTTC.

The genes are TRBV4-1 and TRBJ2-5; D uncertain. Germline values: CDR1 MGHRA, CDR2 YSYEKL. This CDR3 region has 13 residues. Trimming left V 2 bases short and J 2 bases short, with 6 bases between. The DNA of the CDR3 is TGCGCCAGCAGCCAACGAACACAAGAGACCCAGTACTTC. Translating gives CASSQRTQETQYF.

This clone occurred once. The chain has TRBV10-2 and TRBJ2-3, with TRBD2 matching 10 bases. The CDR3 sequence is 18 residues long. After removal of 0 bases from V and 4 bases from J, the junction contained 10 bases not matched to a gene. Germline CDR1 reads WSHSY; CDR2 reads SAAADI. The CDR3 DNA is TGCGCCAGCAGTGAGTCGTGGACTAGCGGTTTAGGGGCAGATACGCAGTATTTT. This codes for CASSESWTSGLGADTQYF.

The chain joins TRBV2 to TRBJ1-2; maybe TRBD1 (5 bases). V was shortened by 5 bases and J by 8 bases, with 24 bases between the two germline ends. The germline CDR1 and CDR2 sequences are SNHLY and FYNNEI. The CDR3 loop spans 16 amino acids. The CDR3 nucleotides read TGTGCCAGCAGTCGGGGGATCTATGTTACTACAACCGGCTACACCTTC. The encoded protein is CASSRGIYVTTTGYTF.

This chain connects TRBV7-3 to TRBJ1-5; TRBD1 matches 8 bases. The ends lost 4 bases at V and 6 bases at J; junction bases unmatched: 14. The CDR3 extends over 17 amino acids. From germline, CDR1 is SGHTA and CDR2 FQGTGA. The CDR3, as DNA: TGTGCCAGCAGCTCCTCCACTCACGGACAGGGCAGTCAGCCCCAGCATTTT. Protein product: CASSSSTHGQGSQPQHF.